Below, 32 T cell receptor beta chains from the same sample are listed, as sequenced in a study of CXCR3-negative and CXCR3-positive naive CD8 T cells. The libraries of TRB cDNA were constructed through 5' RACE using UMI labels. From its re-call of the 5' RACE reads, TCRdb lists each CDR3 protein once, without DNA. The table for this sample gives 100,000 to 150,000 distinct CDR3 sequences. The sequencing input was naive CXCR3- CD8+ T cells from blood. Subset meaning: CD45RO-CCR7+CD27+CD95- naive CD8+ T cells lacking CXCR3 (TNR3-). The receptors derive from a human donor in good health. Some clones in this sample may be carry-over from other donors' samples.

The CDR3 protein is CSTTPGQGFSYEQYF. The chain combines TRBV20-1 with TRBJ2-7; lacking DNA, the TRBD1 call made by TCRdb goes unchecked. CDR1 and CDR2 from the germline V gene are DFQATT and SNEGSKA (reference sequence). This CDR3 contains 15 residues.

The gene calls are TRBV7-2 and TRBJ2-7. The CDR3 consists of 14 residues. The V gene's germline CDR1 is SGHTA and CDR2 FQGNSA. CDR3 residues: CASSPGLNSYEQYF.

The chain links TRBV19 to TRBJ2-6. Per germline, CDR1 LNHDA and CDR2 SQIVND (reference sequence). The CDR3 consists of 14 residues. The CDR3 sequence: CASSMSSGANVLTF.

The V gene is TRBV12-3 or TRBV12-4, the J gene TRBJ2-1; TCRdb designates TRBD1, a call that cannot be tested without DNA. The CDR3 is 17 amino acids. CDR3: CASGGGSGKGSYNEQFF.

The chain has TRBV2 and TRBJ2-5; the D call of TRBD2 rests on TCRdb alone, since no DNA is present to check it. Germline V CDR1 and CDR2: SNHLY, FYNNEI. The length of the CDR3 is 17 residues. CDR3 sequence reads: CASSEAGTSVGQETQYF.

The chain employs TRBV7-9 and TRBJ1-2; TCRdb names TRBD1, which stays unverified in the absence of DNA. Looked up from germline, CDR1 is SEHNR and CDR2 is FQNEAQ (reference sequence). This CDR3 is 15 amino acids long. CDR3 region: CASSQGVRPLYGYTF.

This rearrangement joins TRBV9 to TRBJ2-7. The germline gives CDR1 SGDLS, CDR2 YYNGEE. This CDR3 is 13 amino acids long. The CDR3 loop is CASSVGRVHEQYF.

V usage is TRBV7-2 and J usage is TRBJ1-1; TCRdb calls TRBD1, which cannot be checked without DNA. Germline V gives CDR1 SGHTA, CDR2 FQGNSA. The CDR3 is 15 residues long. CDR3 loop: CASSLMQGVNSEAFF.

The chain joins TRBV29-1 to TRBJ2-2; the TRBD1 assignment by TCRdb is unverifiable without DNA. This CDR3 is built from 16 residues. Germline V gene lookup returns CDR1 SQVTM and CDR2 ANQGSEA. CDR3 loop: CSVEVAGTGGTGELFF.

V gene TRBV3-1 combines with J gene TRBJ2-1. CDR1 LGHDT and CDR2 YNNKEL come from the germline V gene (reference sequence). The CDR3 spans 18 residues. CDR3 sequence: CASSQEWLTATLYNEQFF.

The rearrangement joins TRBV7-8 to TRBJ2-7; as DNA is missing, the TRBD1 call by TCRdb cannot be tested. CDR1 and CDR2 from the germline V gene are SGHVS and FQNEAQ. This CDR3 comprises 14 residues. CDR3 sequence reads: CASSSPGTGYEQYF.

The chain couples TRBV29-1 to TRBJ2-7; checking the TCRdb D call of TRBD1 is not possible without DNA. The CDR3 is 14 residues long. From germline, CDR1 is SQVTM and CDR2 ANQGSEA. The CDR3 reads CSVEDWDKAYEQYF.

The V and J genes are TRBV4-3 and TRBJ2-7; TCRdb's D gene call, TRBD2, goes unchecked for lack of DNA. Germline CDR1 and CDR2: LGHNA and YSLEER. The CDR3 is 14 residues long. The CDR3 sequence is CASSQERLAGEQYF.

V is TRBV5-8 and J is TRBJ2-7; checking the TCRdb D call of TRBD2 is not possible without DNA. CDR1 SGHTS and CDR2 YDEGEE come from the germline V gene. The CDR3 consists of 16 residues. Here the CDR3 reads CASSLEERGPSYEQYF.

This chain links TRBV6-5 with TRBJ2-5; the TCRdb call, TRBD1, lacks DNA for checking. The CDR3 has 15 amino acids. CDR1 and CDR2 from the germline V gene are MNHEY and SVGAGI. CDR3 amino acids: CASSLDRGLGETQYF.

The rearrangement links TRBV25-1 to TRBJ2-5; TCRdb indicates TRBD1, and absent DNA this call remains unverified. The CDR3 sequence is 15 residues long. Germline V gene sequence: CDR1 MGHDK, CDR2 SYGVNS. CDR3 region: CASSEVGAYQETQYF.

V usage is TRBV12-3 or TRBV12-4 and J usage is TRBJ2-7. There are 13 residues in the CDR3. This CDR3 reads CASKPDGSYEQYF.

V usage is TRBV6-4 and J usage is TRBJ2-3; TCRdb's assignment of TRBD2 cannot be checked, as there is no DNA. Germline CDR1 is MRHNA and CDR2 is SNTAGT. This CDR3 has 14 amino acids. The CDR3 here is CASSLGRDTDTQYF.

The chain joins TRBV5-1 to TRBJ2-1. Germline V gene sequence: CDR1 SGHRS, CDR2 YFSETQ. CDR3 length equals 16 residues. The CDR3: CASSFFLGSSYNEQFF.

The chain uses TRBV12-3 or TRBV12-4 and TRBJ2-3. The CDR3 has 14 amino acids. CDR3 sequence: CASSFAPSTDTQYF.

CDR3 in amino acids: CASGGTGPNYGYTF. This chain joins TRBV7-3 and TRBJ1-2; TCRdb selects TRBD1, and the lack of DNA leaves this call unchecked. The CDR3 consists of 14 residues. The germline V gene has CDR1 SGHTA and CDR2 FQGTGA.

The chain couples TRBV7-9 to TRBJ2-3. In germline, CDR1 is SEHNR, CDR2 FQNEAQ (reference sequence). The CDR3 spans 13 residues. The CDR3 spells CASSLGYTDTQYF.

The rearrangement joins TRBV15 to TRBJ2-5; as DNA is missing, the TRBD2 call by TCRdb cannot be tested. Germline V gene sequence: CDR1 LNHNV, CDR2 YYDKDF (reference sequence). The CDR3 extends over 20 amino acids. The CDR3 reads CATSRDEFGSSGTAQETQYF.

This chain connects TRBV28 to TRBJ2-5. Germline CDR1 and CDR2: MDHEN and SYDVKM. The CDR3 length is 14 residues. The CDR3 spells CASSTLFVGETQYF.

The CDR3 sequence: CASSQDAGGAYNEQFF. The chain carries TRBV4-1 and TRBJ2-1; the D call of TRBD1 rests on TCRdb alone, since no DNA is present to check it. The CDR3 loop spans 16 amino acids. Germline loops: CDR1 MGHRA, CDR2 YSYEKL.

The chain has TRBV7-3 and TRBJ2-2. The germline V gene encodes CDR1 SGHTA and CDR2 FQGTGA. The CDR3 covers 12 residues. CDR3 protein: CASRSDTGELFF.

The CDR3 protein is CASSLPTELNTEAFF. V gene TRBV28 combines with J gene TRBJ1-1; the D call from TCRdb, TRBD1, cannot be confirmed without DNA. CDR1 and CDR2 from the germline V gene are MDHEN and SYDVKM. The CDR3 is made up of 15 amino acids.

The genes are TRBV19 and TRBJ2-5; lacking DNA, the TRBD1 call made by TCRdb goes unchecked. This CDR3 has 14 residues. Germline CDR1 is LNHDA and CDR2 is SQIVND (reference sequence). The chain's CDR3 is CASGPGQPQETQYF.

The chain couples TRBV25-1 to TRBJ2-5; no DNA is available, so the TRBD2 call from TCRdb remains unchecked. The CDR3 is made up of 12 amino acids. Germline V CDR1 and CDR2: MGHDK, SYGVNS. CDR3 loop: CASRAGSETQYF.

The CDR3: CSVYRDGSYEQYF. This chain uses TRBV29-1 with TRBJ2-7; TCRdb designates TRBD1, a call that cannot be tested without DNA. This CDR3 has 13 residues. The germline V gene has CDR1 SQVTM and CDR2 ANQGSEA.

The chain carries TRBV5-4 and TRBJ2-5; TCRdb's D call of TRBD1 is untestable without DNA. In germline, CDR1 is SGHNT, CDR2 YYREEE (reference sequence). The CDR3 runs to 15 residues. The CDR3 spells CASSQTRPAQETQYF.

The CDR3 loop reads CASSPHDREISYEQYF. The chain links TRBV11-2 to TRBJ2-7; TCRdb returns TRBD1, unconfirmable since there is no DNA. This CDR3 is 16 amino acids long. Germline V gives CDR1 SGHAT, CDR2 FQNNGV.